These 17 T cell receptor beta chains were all obtained from the same sample, sequenced in a study of blood T cell repertoires in COVID-19. Generated by immunoSEQ multiplex PCR, the TCRdb table keeps only in-frame clones and is missing some. The sample yields 43,000 or so clones, about four fifths seen once. Sequencing was performed on peripheral blood. These receptors were collected from a woman older than 75 with acute or convalescent COVID-19.

The chain couples TRBV19 to TRBJ1-2, with 9 bases identical to TRBD1. Losses at the gene ends were 5 bases for V and 4 bases for J; bases not matched to a gene: 11. CDR3 length: 16 amino acids. Germline V CDR1 and CDR2: LNHDA, SQIVND (reference sequence). Here the CDR3 DNA reads TGTGCCAGTAGTCCAGAACAGGGGGCTTTCCCCTATGGCTACACCTTC. It codes for CASSPEQGAFPYGYTF. Full variable domain (rest looked up from reference TRBV19 and TRBJ1-2): DGGITQSPKYLFRKEGQNVTLSCEQNLNHDAMYWYRQDPGQGLRLIYYSQIVNDFQKGDIAEGYSVSREKKESFPLTVTSAQKNPTAFYLCASSPEQGAFPYGYTFGSGTRLTVV.

The rearrangement joins TRBV3-1 (or the pseudogene TRBV3-2) to TRBJ1-3, with 7 nucleotides matching TRBD1. This CDR3 spans 18 amino acids. Germline V gene sequence: CDR1 LGHDT, CDR2 YNNKEL (reference sequence). Trimming removed 1 base from V and 0 bases from J; junction bases left unmatched: 9. The CDR3 region is CASSQGWTGQNSGNTIYF. DNA of the CDR3: TGTGCCAGCAGCCAAGGTTGGACAGGACAAAACTCTGGAAACACCATATATTTT.

The J gene is TRBJ1-4, the V gene TRBV15; a weak D match, TRBD1 (5 bases). Germline CDR1 and CDR2: LNHNV and YYDKDF (reference sequence). The CDR3 spans 15 residues. V was pared by 6 bases and J by 7 bases, with 18 bases between. The CDR3 DNA reads TGTGCCACCAGACTCGACTCCGGGAGGGGTGAAAAACTGTTTTTT. Encoded protein: CATRLDSGRGEKLFF.

The V call is TRBV15, the J call TRBJ1-2, with 8 bases identical to TRBD1. Germline CDR1 is LNHNV and CDR2 is YYDKDF (reference sequence). The ends lost 0 bases at V and 8 bases at J; junction bases unmatched: 17. This CDR3 has 18 residues. The CDR3 sequence is CATSRDYNSLDRAPGYTF. Here the CDR3 DNA reads TGTGCCACCAGCAGAGATTATAATTCTTTGGACAGGGCGCCCGGCTACACCTTC.

This clone was recorded a few times. V is TRBV7-9 and J is TRBJ2-1; 8 bases match TRBD2. After removal of 3 bases from V and 0 bases from J, the junction contained 4 bases not matched to a gene. Germline loops: CDR1 SEHNR, CDR2 FQNEAQ (reference sequence). The CDR3 spans 16 residues. The CDR3 coding sequence is TGTGCCAGCAGCTTGTTCGGGGGGGCCTCCTACAATGAGCAGTTCTTC. Its protein is CASSLFGGASYNEQFF.

The chain is built from TRBV24-1 and TRBJ2-3, with D possibly being TRBD1 (6 bases). CDR1 is KGHDR and CDR2 is SFDVKD in the germline V gene. The CDR3 consists of 16 residues. Trimming took off 10 bases at V and 1 base at J, with 20 bases between the two ends. CDR3 coding DNA: TGTGCCACTCTTCCTCCGGGACAAGGTGGCACAGATACGCAGTATTTT. It encodes CATLPPGQGGTDTQYF.

This clone was detected once. This sequence joins TRBV19 and TRBJ2-5; 9 positions agree with TRBD1. The V segment lost 8 bases and the J segment 5 bases; nucleotides outside the gene matches: 18. The germline CDR1 and CDR2 sequences are LNHDA and SQIVND (reference sequence). There are 17 residues in the CDR3. The CDR3 is CASSPPVAGTGLETQYF. For the CDR3, the DNA is TGTGCCAGTTCCCCGCCTGTGGCTGGGACAGGGTTGGAGACCCAGTACTTC.

This chain connects TRBV2 to TRBJ2-3; possibly TRBD1 for D (6 bases). Deletions cut 5 bases from V and 0 bases from J, with 18 bases between. This CDR3 region has 17 residues. CDR1 and CDR2 (germline): SNHLY, FYNNEI. Written as DNA, the CDR3 is TGTGCCAGCAGTACAGACAGGCCCTCCCTCAGCACAGATACGCAGTATTTT. Translation: CASSTDRPSLSTDTQYF.

The table lists this clone with a count of one. This rearrangement joins TRBV7-9 to TRBJ1-3, with TRBD1 matching over 9 bases. The CDR3 runs 15 residues. V lost 5 bases, J lost 2 bases, and 4 bases stayed unmatched. Per the germline V gene, CDR1 is SEHNR and CDR2 is FQNEAQ (reference sequence). CDR3 sequence: CASSQRQGAGNTIYF. Here the CDR3 DNA reads TGTGCCAGCAGCCAACGACAGGGGGCTGGAAACACCATATATTTT.

The CDR3 reads CASREESTNEKLFF. In DNA, the CDR3 is TGCGCCAGCCGGGAGGAGTCAACTAATGAAAAACTGTTTTTT. The chain is built from TRBV5-1 and TRBJ1-4; D ambiguous. Germline values: CDR1 SGHRS, CDR2 YFSETQ. CDR3 length: 14 residues. V lost 7 bases to trimming and J lost 0 bases, with 10 bases between them.

The V and J genes are TRBV5-1 and TRBJ2-3; 10 nucleotides match TRBD2. The trim removed 5 bases at V and 2 bases at J, leaving 8 bases unmatched. The CDR3 covers 16 residues. CDR1 and CDR2 (germline): SGHRS, YFSETQ. CDR3 region: CASSPGLAAATDTQYF. CDR3 coding DNA: TGCGCCAGCAGTCCTGGACTAGCGGCGGCCACAGATACGCAGTATTTT.

The chain combines TRBV6-6 with TRBJ1-5; D not certain. Germline V CDR1 and CDR2: MNHNY, SVGAGI (reference sequence). The length of the CDR3 is 15 residues. V was clipped by 5 bases and J by 0 bases, with 11 bases between them. The CDR3 coding sequence is TGTGCCAGCAGTCTGTCGCGGTATAGCAATCAGCCCCAGCATTTT. Amino acid sequence: CASSLSRYSNQPQHF.

This chain links TRBV7-2 with TRBJ1-6; D gene ambiguous. Trimming took 7 bases from V and 6 from J, leaving 16 bases between them. Germline V lookup: CDR1 SGHTA, CDR2 FQGNSA. CDR3 size: 15 residues. The CDR3 nucleotides are TGTGCCAGCACTTGGGCAGCAGAGACTAATTCACCCCTCCACTTT. Residues: CASTWAAETNSPLHF.

In this sample, this clone turned up once. The genes are TRBV14 and TRBJ2-7; tentative D call: TRBD1 (5 bases). Germline CDR1 reads SGHDN; CDR2 reads FVKESK. The CDR3 is 16 amino acids. Trimming stripped 4 bases from V and 2 bases from J, with 18 bases between. CDR3 sequence: CASSPSARAPPYEQYF. CDR3 sequence (DNA): TGTGCCAGCAGCCCCTCAGCCAGGGCCCCCCCCTACGAGCAGTACTTC.

The CDR3 DNA reads as TGTGCCAGCAGCGCTGGGCCGACAGGGCCCAAGACCATATATTTT. It is translated as CASSAGPTGPKTIYF. V and J are TRBV5-4 and TRBJ1-3, with 7 bases matching TRBD1. The CDR3 extends over 15 amino acids. CDR1 SGHNT and CDR2 YYREEE come from the germline V gene (reference sequence). The ends lost 4 bases at V and 10 bases at J; junction bases unmatched: 14.

This chain connects TRBV7-8 to TRBJ2-7; a possible D gene is TRBD1 (5 bases). This CDR3 contains 14 residues. Germline CDR1 SGHVS, CDR2 FQNEAQ. With 0 bases removed from V and 6 bases from J, the gap between germline ends came to 12 bases. CDR3 sequence: CASSLASLGREQYF. Here the CDR3 DNA reads TGTGCCAGCAGCTTAGCAAGTTTGGGGCGCGAGCAGTACTTC.

The chain has TRBV18 and TRBJ1-1, with TRBD1 as a possible D gene (6 bases). The CDR3 runs 15 residues. The V end was cut by 4 bases, the J end by 1 base, with 13 bases between. Germline CDR1 reads KGHSH; CDR2 reads LQKENI. CDR3 protein: CASSQSTGENTEAFF. CDR3 sequence (DNA): TGTGCCAGCTCACAATCGACAGGAGAGAACACTGAAGCTTTCTTT.